This T cell receptor beta chain was observed in a study of cytomegalovirus exposure and HLA in healthy donors (dated by TCRdb to about 2017). Describing the broader study: According to a later analysis, the 120 or so validation repertoires were produced on the same platform as the 700 or so repertoires of the first cohort. A separate validation cohort of 100 to 150 different subjects was used in addition to the 666-subject first cohort. The study was designed to test whether signatures of past pathogen exposure could be identified by cataloging public T cell receptors. To predict cytomegalovirus infection status, the study combined high-throughput TCR immunosequencing, statistical association of individual TCRs with disease status, and machine learning.

Germline trimming: 0 bases from V, 6 bases from J; junction bases outside gene matches: 17. CDR1 and CDR2 are drawn from the germline V gene: SGDLS, YYNGEE. The CDR3 contains 19 residues, cysteine and phenylalanine counted. The sequence is cut down to CDR3 DNA, 57 bases in frame from base 1. The library was produced with the immunoSEQ multiplex PCR assay. Turning to the authors' computational methods: A statistical classification framework was built for diagnosing cytomegalovirus status from the catalog of TCR beta chain sequences. TCRdb obtained this table from immuneACCESS and retained in-frame rearrangements with V and J assigned. These tables miss some clones; where compared with another copy, unresolved V genes account for less than half of the shortfall, and the remainder is unexplained. For V, J and clone size, that table is used; D and trimming come from the DNA. This sample has about 160,000 clones in its table, and 86% of those were observed once. The ten largest clones represent approximately 2.2% of the sample.

What the research found in general, with its limitations: The classifier was reported to diagnose cytomegalovirus status with high specificity and sensitivity in both the original cohort and the validation cohort. The authors suggested that the approach could potentially be generalized to other disease states and immunological phenotypes. In the study, 150 to 200 TCR beta chains were listed as associated with cytomegalovirus. All 120 repertoires were used to score co-occurrence in the validation cohort in a later analysis, because that analysis had no HLA typing for the cohort. Most TCR sequences were seen in very few donors, while some public TCRs were found in many individuals. A later analysis found that TCRs clustered in the first cohort also tended to co-occur in the roughly 120 validation repertoires, with 94% of cluster scores above 0. Three of the identified cytomegalovirus-associated TCR beta chains were confirmed in vitro to be specific for cytomegalovirus antigens.

Donors formed part of the validation cohort, which comprised 95 to 150 subjects and was distinct from the first cohort of 550 to 850 subjects. A word on this clone: This receptor's antigen is unknown. Base quality data are lacking; no much larger clone is found one base away.

The clonotype comes from a woman aged 18 to 35 in good health and CMV-seronegative. Sequencing was done on a sample of PBMCs. The rearranged segments are TRBV9 and TRBJ2-1, with 8 junctional bases fitting TRBD2. For the CDR3, the sequence is CASSVATAGGSVLFNEQFF. The nucleotide sequence reads TGTGCCAGCAGCGTAGCTACGGCGGGGGGCTCAGTGTTGTTCAATGAGCAGTTCTTC. The reference TRBV9 and TRBJ2-1 proteins fill in what lies around the CDR3, so the full variable domain reads DSGVTQTPKHLITATGQRVTLRCSPRSGDLSVYWYQQSLDQGLQFLIQYYNGEERAKGNILERFSAQQFPDLHSELNLSSLELGDSALYFCASSVATAGGSVLFNEQFFGPGTRLTVL.